This T cell receptor (beta chain) came from a study of T cell responses to AZD1222 COVID-19 vaccine. CDR1 and CDR2 from the germline V gene are MDHEN and SYDVKM. The CDR3 runs to 15 residues. V lost 2 bases, J lost 3 bases, and 5 bases stayed unmatched. General observations from the study: Epitopes outside B.1.351 and B.1.1.7 mutated regions reportedly drew nearly half of spike TCRs.

Repertoires were generated with immunoSEQ multiplex PCR, while TCRdb's copy carries only in-frame clones and drops some. The table has about 140,000 clones, roughly 84% seen once. As regards this clone: Its antigen is still unknown.

This material consisted of peripheral blood, taken on day 0 of AZD1222 vaccination. The gene calls are TRBV28 and TRBJ1-2, with TRBD1 identical over 8 bases. The sequence came from an adult in good health. CDR3 in DNA: TGTGCCAGCAGTTTAGCGGGACAGGAGTACTATGGCTACACCTTC. Translated, it gives CASSLAGQEYYGYTF.